These 8 T cell receptor beta chains share one sample of origin, sequenced in a study of multiple sclerosis patients with progressive multifocal leukoencephalopathy. Sequencing was performed with immunoSEQ multiplex PCR; in TCRdb, only in-frame clones are kept and a portion is missing. Among tens of thousands of clones listed, nearly 90% were seen once. The sample's time point: more than 5 months of natalizumab therapy. This sample comprised PBMCs, obtained from a patient treated with natalizumab. The receptors here all came from a human donor with multiple sclerosis.

This clone appeared once. V usage is TRBV28 and J usage is TRBJ2-7, with D possibly TRBD1 on 5 matching bases. The CDR3 totals 15 residues. Trimming removed 4 bases from V and 4 bases from J, with 17 bases in between. CDR1 and CDR2 from the germline V gene are MDHEN and SYDVKM. DNA for the CDR3: TGTGCCAGCAGTTCGAGTGAGGCAGGGCGGTACGAGCAGTACTTC. It specifies CASSSSEAGRYEQYF.

CDR3: CASSSSAEYGYTF. The CDR3, as DNA: TGTGCCAGCAGCTCTTCGGCGGAGTATGGCTACACCTTC. V usage is TRBV7-9 and J usage is TRBJ1-2; D is unclear. Germline CDR1 SEHNR, CDR2 FQNEAQ (reference sequence). CDR3 length equals 13 residues. The V end was cut by 4 bases, the J end by 5 bases, with 11 bases between.

The CDR3 sequence is CASSYQVVTGELFF. The CDR3 region has the DNA TGTGCCAGCAGTTACCAGGTAGTCACCGGGGAGCTGTTTTTT. This sequence joins TRBV6-5 and TRBJ2-2; D is unclear. Germline V gene data show CDR1 as MNHEY and CDR2 as SVGAGI. Trimming removed 2 bases at V and 4 bases at J, with 8 bases between. This CDR3 is 14 amino acids long.

The chain is built from TRBV27 and TRBJ2-1, with 10 bases matching TRBD2. CDR1 is MNHEY, CDR2 SMNVEV, per germline (reference sequence). The trim removed 5 bases at V and 4 bases at J, leaving 8 bases unmatched. The CDR3 contains 16 residues. The CDR3 bases are TGTGCCAGCAGTCCTATAGCGGGAGGCCCATACAATGAGCAGTTCTTC. This translates into CASSPIAGGPYNEQFF.

The chain uses TRBV6-6 and TRBJ2-1; 9 bases are shared with TRBD2. With 6 bases clipped from V and 5 bases from J, the junction kept 8 bases outside the gene matches. CDR3 length: 15 amino acids. CDR1 and CDR2 from the germline V gene are MNHNY and SVGAGI (reference sequence). For the CDR3, the DNA is TGTGCCAGCAGCAGTAGCGGGAGCCCAAACAATGAGCAGTTCTTC. Its protein is CASSSSGSPNNEQFF.

The genes are TRBV20-1 and TRBJ2-5; D is undetermined. The J call may be wrong; the DNA end is better matched by TRBJ2-7. The germline CDR1 and CDR2 sequences are DFQATT and SNEGSKA (reference sequence). CDR3 length: 11 residues. The CDR3 here is CSARHGYEQYF. The CDR3 region has the DNA TGCAGTGCTAGACACGGCTACGAGCAGTACTTC.

The chain has TRBV28 and TRBJ2-7, with 7 bases matching TRBD2. Germline V gene lookup returns CDR1 MDHEN and CDR2 SYDVKM. The length of the CDR3 is 12 residues. Losses at the gene ends were 8 bases for V and 1 base for J; bases not matched to a gene: 2. CDR3 in DNA: TGTGCCAGCTGGGGAGGGTCCTACGAGCAGTACTTC. Translating gives CASWGGSYEQYF.

The chain joins TRBV19 to TRBJ1-5, with TRBD1 identical over 7 bases. V dropped 7 bases and J dropped 4; count of bases not matched to a gene: 10. The CDR3 sequence is 15 residues long. Germline CDR1 and CDR2: LNHDA and SQIVND (reference sequence). The chain's CDR3 is CASKQDRAPNQPQHF. The DNA for the CDR3 is TGTGCCAGTAAACAAGACAGGGCCCCGAATCAGCCCCAGCATTTT.